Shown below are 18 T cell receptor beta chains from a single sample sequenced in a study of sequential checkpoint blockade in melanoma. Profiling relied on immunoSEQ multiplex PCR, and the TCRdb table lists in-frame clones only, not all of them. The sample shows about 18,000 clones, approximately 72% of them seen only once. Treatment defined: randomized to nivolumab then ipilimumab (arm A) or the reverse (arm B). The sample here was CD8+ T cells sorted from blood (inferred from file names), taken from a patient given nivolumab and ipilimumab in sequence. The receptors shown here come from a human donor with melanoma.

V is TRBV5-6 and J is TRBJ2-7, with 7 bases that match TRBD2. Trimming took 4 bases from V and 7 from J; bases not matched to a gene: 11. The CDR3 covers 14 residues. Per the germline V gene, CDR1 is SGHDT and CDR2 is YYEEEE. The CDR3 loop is CASSPTSPYREQYF. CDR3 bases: TGTGCCAGCAGCCCGACTAGCCCCTATCGGGAGCAGTACTTC. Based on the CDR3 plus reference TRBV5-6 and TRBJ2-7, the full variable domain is DAGVTQSPTHLIKTRGQQVTLRCSPKSGHDTVSWYQQALGQGPQFIFQYYEEEERQRGNFPDRFSGHQFPNYSSELNVNALLLGDSALYLCASSPTSPYREQYFGPGTRLTVT.

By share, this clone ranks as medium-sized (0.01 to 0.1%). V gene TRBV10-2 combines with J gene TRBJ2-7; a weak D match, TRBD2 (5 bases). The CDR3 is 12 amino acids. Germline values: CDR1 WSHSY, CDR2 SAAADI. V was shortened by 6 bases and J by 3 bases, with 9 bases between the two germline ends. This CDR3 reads CASRRRSYEQYF. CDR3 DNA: TGCGCCAGCAGGAGGAGGAGCTACGAGCAGTACTTC.

CDR3 nucleotides: TGTGCCAGCAGGGACAGGGGCCCAGGAGAGACCCAGTACTTC. It encodes CASRDRGPGETQYF. The chain uses TRBV11-2 and TRBJ2-5, with 9 bases aligning to TRBD1. J gave up 4 bases and V 6 bases, and 6 bases lay outside the gene matches. The CDR3 has 14 residues. CDR1 and CDR2 from the germline V gene are SGHAT and FQNNGV.

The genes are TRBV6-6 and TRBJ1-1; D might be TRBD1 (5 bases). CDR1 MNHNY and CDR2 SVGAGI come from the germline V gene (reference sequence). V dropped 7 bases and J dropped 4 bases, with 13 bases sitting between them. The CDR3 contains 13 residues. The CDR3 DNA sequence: TGTGCCAGCAAGTTACAGGAATCCACTGAAGCTTTCTTT. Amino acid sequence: CASKLQESTEAFF.

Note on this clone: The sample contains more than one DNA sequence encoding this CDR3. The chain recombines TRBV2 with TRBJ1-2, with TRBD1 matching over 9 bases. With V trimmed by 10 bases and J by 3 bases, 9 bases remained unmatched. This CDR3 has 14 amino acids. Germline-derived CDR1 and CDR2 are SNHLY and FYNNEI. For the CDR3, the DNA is TGTGCCACCGAGCAGGGGGACAGGGACTATGGCTACACCTTC. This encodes CATEQGDRDYGYTF.

The CDR3 protein is CASSSGEGYTF. As DNA, the CDR3 is TGTGCCAGCAGTTCCGGGGAAGGCTACACCTTC. The chain is built from TRBV6-5 and TRBJ1-2; D call uncertain. This CDR3 is 11 amino acids long. V was cut by 4 bases and J by 8 bases, with 8 bases left in between. Germline V gene lookup returns CDR1 MNHEY and CDR2 SVGAGI.

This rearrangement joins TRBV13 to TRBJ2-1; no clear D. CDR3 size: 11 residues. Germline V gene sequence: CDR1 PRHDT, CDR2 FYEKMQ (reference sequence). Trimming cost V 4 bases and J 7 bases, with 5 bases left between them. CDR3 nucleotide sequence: TGTGCCAGCAGCTCCGAGAATGAGCAGTTCTTC. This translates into CASSSENEQFF.

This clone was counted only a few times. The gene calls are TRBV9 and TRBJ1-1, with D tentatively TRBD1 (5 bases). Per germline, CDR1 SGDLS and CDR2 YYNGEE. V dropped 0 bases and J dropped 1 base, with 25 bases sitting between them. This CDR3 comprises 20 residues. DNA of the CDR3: TGTGCCAGCAGCGTAGGGCATCGGGGAGGAGCAGGGCCGAAGAACACTGAAGCTTTCTTT. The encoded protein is CASSVGHRGGAGPKNTEAFF.

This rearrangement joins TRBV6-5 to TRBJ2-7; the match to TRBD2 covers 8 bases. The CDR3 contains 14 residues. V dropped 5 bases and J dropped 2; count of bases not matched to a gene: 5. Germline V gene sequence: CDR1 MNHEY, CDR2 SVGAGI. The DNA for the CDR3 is TGTGCCAGCAGTCCCCGGGGGGGAACCTACGAGCAGTACTTC. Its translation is CASSPRGGTYEQYF.

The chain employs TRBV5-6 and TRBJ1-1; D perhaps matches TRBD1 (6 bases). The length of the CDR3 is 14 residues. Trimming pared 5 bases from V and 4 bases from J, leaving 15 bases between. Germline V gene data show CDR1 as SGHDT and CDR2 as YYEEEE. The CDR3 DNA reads TGTGCCAGCAGGCGTTATACAGGGCTCACTGAAGCTTTCTTT. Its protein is CASRRYTGLTEAFF.

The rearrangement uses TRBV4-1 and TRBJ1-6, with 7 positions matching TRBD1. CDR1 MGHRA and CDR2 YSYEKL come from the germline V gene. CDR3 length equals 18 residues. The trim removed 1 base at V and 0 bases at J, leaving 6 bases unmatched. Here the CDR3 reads CASSQVPGGSSYNSPLHF. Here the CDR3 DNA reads TGCGCCAGCAGCCAAGTTCCAGGGGGAAGCTCCTATAATTCACCCCTCCACTTT.

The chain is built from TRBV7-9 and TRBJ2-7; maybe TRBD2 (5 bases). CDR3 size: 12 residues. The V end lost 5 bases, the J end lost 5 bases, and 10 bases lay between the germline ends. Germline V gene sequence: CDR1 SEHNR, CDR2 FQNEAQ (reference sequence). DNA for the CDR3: TGTGCCAGCAGCGAAACTAGAAACGAGCAGTACTTC. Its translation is CASSETRNEQYF.

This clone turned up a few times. CDR3 sequence: CASSQISGVSGNTIYF. DNA of the CDR3: TGCGCCAGCAGCCAAATCTCAGGGGTTTCGGGAAACACCATATATTTT. The chain joins TRBV4-1 to TRBJ1-3; weak D call: TRBD1 (6 bases). This CDR3 is 16 amino acids long. Trimming left V 2 bases short and J 4 bases short, with 15 bases between. Germline CDR1 and CDR2: MGHRA and YSYEKL.

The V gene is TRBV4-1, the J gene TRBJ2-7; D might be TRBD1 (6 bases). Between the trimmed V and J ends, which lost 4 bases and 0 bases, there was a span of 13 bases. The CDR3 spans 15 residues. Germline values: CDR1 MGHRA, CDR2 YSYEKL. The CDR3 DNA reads TGCGCCAGCAGCCTTCGGACAGCGAGCTCCTACGAGCAGTACTTC. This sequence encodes CASSLRTASSYEQYF.

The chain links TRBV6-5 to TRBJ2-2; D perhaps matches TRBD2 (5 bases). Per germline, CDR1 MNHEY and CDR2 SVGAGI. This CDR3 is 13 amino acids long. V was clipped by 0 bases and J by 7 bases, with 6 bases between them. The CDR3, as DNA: TGTGCCAGCAGTTACTCGACTAACGGGGAGCTGTTTTTT. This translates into CASSYSTNGELFF.

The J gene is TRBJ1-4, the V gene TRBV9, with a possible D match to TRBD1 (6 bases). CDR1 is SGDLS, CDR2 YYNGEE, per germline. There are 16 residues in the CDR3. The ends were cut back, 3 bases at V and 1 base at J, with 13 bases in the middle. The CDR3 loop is CASSAGDVKTNEKLFF. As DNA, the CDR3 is TGTGCCAGCAGCGCAGGGGACGTCAAAACTAATGAAAAACTGTTTTTT. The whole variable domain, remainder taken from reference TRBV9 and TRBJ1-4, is DSGVTQTPKHLITATGQRVTLRCSPRSGDLSVYWYQQSLDQGLQFLIQYYNGEERAKGNILERFSAQQFPDLHSELNLSSLELGDSALYFCASSAGDVKTNEKLFFGSGTQLSVL.

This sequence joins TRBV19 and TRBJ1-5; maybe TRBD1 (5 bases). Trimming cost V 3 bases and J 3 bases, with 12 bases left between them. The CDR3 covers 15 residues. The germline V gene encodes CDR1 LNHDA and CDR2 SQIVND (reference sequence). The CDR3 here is CASSMGQGFNQPQHF. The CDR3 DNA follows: TGTGCCAGTAGTATGGGGCAGGGCTTCAATCAGCCCCAGCATTTT.

The CDR3 DNA is TGTGCCAGCCTACAGGGAAATGGCTACACCTTC. This codes for CASLQGNGYTF. This rearrangement joins TRBV7-9 to TRBJ1-2; possibly TRBD1 for D (6 bases). The CDR3 extends over 11 amino acids. Germline assignment: CDR1 SEHNR and CDR2 FQNEAQ (reference sequence). V shed 8 bases and J shed 6 bases, with 10 bases lying between them. The full variable domain, rest sourced from reference TRBV7-9 and TRBJ1-2, is DTGVSQNPRHKITKRGQNVTFRCDPISEHNRLYWYRQTLGQGPEFLTYFQNEAQLEKSRLLSDRFSAERPKGSFSTLEIQRTEQGDSAMYLCASLQGNGYTFGSGTRLTVV.